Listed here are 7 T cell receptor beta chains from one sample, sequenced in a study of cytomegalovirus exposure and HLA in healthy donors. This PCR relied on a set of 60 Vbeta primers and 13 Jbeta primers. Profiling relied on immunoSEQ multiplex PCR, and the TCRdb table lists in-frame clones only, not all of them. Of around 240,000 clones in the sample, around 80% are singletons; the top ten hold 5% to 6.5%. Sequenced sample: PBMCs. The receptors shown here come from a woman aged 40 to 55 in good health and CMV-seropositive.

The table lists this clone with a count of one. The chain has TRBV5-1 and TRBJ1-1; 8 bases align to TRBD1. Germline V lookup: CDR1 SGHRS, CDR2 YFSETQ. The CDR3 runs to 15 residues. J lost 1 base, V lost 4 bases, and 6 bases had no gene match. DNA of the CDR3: TGCGCCAGCAGCCCGGGCGGACAGGGGAACACTGAAGCTTTCTTT. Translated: CASSPGGQGNTEAFF.

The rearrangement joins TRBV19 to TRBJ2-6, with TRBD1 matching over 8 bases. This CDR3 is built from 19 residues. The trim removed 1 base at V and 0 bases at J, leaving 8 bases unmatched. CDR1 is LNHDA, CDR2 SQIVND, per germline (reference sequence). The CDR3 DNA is TGTGCCAGTAGTATAGCAAGGGACAGGATAAGCTCTGGGGCCAACGTCCTGACTTTC. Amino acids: CASSIARDRISSGANVLTF.

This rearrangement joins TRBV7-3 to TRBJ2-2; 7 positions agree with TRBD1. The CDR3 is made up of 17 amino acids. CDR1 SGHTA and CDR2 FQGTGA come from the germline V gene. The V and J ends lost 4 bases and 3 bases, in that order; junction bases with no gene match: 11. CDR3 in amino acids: CASSSQGVGADTGELFF. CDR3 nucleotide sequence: TGTGCCAGCAGCTCCCAGGGGGTCGGAGCGGACACCGGGGAGCTGTTTTTT.

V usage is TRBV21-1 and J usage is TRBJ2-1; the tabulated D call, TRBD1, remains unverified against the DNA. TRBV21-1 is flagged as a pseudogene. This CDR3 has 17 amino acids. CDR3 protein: CASSAKNGTGGRNEQFF. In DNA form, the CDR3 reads TGTGCCAGCAGCGCTAAGAACGGGACAGGGGGACGAAATGAGCAGTTCTTC.

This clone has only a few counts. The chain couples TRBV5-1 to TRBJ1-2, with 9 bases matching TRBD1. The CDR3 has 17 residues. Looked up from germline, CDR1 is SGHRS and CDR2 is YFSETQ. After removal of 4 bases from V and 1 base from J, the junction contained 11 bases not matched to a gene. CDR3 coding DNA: TGCGCCAGCAGCCTCGACCTCGGGACAGGGCTTAACTATGGCTACACCTTC. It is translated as CASSLDLGTGLNYGYTF.

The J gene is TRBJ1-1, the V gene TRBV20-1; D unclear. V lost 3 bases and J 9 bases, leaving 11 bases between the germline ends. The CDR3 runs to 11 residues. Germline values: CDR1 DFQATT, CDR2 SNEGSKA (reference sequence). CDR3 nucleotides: TGCAGTGCTAGTTTTACCAACAAAGCTTTCTTT. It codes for CSASFTNKAFF.

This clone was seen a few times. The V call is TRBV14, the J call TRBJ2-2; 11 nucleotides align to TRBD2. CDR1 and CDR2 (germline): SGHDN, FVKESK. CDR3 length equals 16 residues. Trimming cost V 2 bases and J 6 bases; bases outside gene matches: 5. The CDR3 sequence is CASSQTGLAGPGELFF. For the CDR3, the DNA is TGTGCCAGCAGCCAAACTGGACTAGCGGGTCCCGGGGAGCTGTTTTTT. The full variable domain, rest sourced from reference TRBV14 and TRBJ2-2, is EAGVTQFPSHSVIEKGQTVTLRCDPISGHDNLYWYRRVMGKEIKFLLHFVKESKQDESGMPNNRFLAERTGGTYSTLKVQPAELEDSGVYFCASSQTGLAGPGELFFGEGSRLTVL.